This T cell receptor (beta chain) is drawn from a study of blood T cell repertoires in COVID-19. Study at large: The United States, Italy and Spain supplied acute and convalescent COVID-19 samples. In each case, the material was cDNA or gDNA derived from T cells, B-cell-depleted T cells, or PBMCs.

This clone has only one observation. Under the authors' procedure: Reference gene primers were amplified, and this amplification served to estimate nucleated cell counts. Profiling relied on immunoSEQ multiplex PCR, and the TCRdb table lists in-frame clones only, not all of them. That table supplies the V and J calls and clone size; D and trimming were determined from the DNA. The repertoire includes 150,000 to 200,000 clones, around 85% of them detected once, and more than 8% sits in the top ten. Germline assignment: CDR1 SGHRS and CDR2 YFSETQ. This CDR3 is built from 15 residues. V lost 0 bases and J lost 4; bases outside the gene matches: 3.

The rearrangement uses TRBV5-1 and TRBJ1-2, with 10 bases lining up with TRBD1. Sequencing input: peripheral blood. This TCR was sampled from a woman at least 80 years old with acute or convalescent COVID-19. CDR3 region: CASSLGDRGGYGYTF. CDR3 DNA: TGCGCCAGCAGCTTGGGGGACAGGGGCGGCTATGGCTACACCTTC. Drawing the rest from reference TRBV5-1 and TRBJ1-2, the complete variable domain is KAGVTQTPRYLIKTRGQQVTLSCSPISGHRSVSWYQQTPGQGLQFLFEYFSETQRNKGNFPGRFSGRQFSNSRSEMNVSTLELGDSALYLCASSLGDRGGYGYTFGSGTRLTVV.